These T cell receptor beta chains were read from a single sample in a study of T cell changes during pregnancy in multiple sclerosis. The assay was immunoSEQ multiplex PCR, and TCRdb's table has in-frame clones only and misses some. Of 58,000 or so clones in the sample, approximately 90% were seen once. The input for sequencing was peripheral blood, taken in the first trimester of pregnancy. The receptors were sampled from a female donor with multiple sclerosis, enrolled in a pregnancy study. The CDR3 runs from the conserved cysteine through the conserved F or W. A D gene is named only where the DNA matches it firmly. Clone size is shown for a subset of rows, as once, few, many or a class of expanded clone.

size	V	D	J	DNA	CDR3
-	TRBV4-1	-	TRBJ2-7	TGCGCCAGCAGCCAAGCGCAAGGGGTTGGTCTCGAGCAGTACTTC	CASSQAQGVGLEQYF
-	TRBV2	TRBD2	TRBJ2-7	TGTGCCAGCAGTGAGGGACTAGCGGGAGTAAACTACGAGCAGTACTTC	CASSEGLAGVNYEQYF
-	TRBV5-1	-	TRBJ2-7	TGCGCCAGCAGCCGATTCAAAGCCGAATACGAGCAGTACTTC	CASSRFKAEYEQYF
-	TRBV5-4	TRBD1	TRBJ1-1	TGTGCCAGCAGTCAAGACAGGGTGAACACTGAAGCTTTCTTT	CASSQDRVNTEAFF
-	TRBV29-1	TRBD1	TRBJ2-3	TGCAGCGTTGAGGACAGGGAAACCACAGATACGCAGTATTTT	CSVEDRETTDTQYF
-	TRBV10-1	-	TRBJ2-1	TGCGCCAGCAGCTCCTGGGGGACTGATGACAATGAGCAGTTCTTC	CASSSWGTDDNEQFF
-	TRBV2	-	TRBJ1-5	TGTGCCAGCACTCGCGGGGGCGGGCAGGGAGGCCAGCCCCAGCATTTT	CASTRGGGQGGQPQHF
-	TRBV19	TRBD2	TRBJ2-7	TGTGCCAGTAGTATAGAAGGACTAGCGGGGTCCTACGAGCAGTACTTC	CASSIEGLAGSYEQYF
few	TRBV6-1	-	TRBJ1-2	TGTGCCAGCAGTGAGAGTCAGGACTATGGCTACACCTTC	CASSESQDYGYTF
-	TRBV4-3	TRBD1	TRBJ2-7	TGCGCCAGCACCCTGTGTCTCTATTACCGGGACAGGGACTACGAGCAGTACTTC	CASTLCLYYRDRDYEQYF
-	TRBV7-2	-	TRBJ2-4	TGTGCCAGCAGCTCGGTAGCCAAAAACATTCAGTACTTC	CASSSVAKNIQYF
-	TRBV19	-	TRBJ2-5	TGTGCCAGTAGTAACGGGGCGGGGGCGAAGGAGACCCAGTACTTC	CASSNGAGAKETQYF
-	TRBV5-1	-	TRBJ1-2	TGCGCCAGCAGCTTGCAAACCGTGGGCAACTATGGCTACACCTTC	CASSLQTVGNYGYTF
-	TRBV6-5	TRBD1	TRBJ2-7	TGTGCCAGCAGTTACAGGGACAGGGGAAGTTACGAGCAGTACTTC	CASSYRDRGSYEQYF
-	TRBV5-1	-	TRBJ2-2	TGCGCCAGCAGCTTGGTTTCGGGAGTTAGCACCGGGGAGCTGTTTTTT	CASSLVSGVSTGELFF
-	TRBV11-2	-	TRBJ1-1	TGTGCCAGCAGCCTCACGGGGCAGGGGTACCGCATGAACACTGAAGCTTTCTTT	CASSLTGQGYRMNTEAFF
once	TRBV7-3	-	TRBJ2-7	TGTGCCAGCAGCTTAGGGCAGGGTGATTACGAGCAGTACTTC	CASSLGQGDYEQYF
-	TRBV7-3	-	TRBJ2-7	TGTGCCAGCAGCTTAACTAGCGGCTACGAGCAGTACTTC	CASSLTSGYEQYF
-	TRBV7-9	TRBD1	TRBJ2-1	TGTGCCAGCAGCACCACCACCGGGACAGGGGGCAATGAGCAGTTCTTC	CASSTTTGTGGNEQFF
-	TRBV25-1	-	TRBJ2-2	TGTGCCAGCAGGGACTACTCGAACACCGGGGAGCTGTTTTTT	CASRDYSNTGELFF
few	TRBV5-6	-	TRBJ1-1	TGTGCCAGCAGCTTGGGGGCGGGGAACACTGAAGCTTTCTTT	CASSLGAGNTEAFF
-	TRBV6-6	-	TRBJ2-3	TGTGCCAGCACCCCTTCCGGGAGCGATACGCAGTATTTT	CASTPSGSDTQYF
-	TRBV7-9	TRBD2	TRBJ2-1	TGTGCCAGCAGCCCCGCCTACAGCGGGAGGGCCAATGAGCAGTTCTTC	CASSPAYSGRANEQFF